The 9 T cell receptor beta chains given below trace back to one sample, sequenced in a study of patients and donors after allogeneic stem cell transplantation. TCRdb recomputed calls from the RT-PCR reads with MiXCR, one row per CDR3 protein. The sample has 150,000 to 200,000 distinct CDR3 sequences; around two fifths are singletons. Sequenced input: blood, either unsorted or a sorted T cell fraction (not recorded which). The receptor set was obtained from a human donor who was either an allogeneic HSCT recipient or a stem cell or donor lymphocyte infusion donor (not recorded which). It is not recorded whose cells these are; they may come from a transplant donor.

This chain links TRBV20-1 with TRBJ2-4, with 16 bases identical to TRBD2. With 5 bases clipped from V and 4 bases from J, the junction kept 11 bases outside the gene matches. Germline V gene lookup returns CDR1 DFQATT and CDR2 SNEGSKA (reference sequence). This CDR3 has 18 residues. The CDR3 coding sequence is TGCAGTGCTCTCTTGGGACTAGCGGGAGGGCACCGTAAAAACATTCAGTACTTC. This codes for CSALLGLAGGHRKNIQYF.

This clonotype appeared once. V and J are TRBV29-1 and TRBJ2-5; perhaps TRBD2 as D (7 bases). Germline-derived CDR1 and CDR2 are SQVTM and ANQGSEA. V shed 4 bases and J shed 5 bases, with 20 bases lying between them. The length of the CDR3 is 15 residues. CDR3 in DNA: TGCAGCGTTGTCTCCGGGGGGCGTAGGATTGAGACCCAGTACTTC. It encodes CSVVSGGRRIETQYF.

This chain joins TRBV6-2 or TRBV6-3 and TRBJ2-1; D ambiguous. V lost 2 bases to trimming and J lost 15 bases, with 11 bases between them. This CDR3 is 11 amino acids long. Germline V CDR1 and CDR2: MNHEY, SVGEGT. The CDR3 bases are TGTGCCAGCAGTTACCCTACTATCCCGTTCTTC. Its translation is CASSYPTIPFF.

This clonotype came up a few times. The chain is built from TRBV5-1 and TRBJ2-3; D is possibly TRBD2 (6 bases). From germline, CDR1 is SGHRS and CDR2 YFSETQ. V was cut by 5 bases and J by 1 base, with 11 bases left in between. This CDR3 has 14 residues. CDR3: CASSSSSGTDTQYF. The CDR3, as DNA: TGCGCCAGCAGTTCCTCTAGCGGCACAGATACGCAGTATTTT.

V is TRBV20-1 and J is TRBJ2-7; 9 bases are a match to TRBD1. Trimming took 6 bases from V and 4 from J; bases not matched to a gene: 4. This CDR3 is built from 12 residues. Germline V gene sequence: CDR1 DFQATT, CDR2 SNEGSKA (reference sequence). Here the CDR3 DNA reads TGCAGTGCAACGGGACAGGGTTACGAGCAGTACTTC. Amino acids: CSATGQGYEQYF.

The V and J genes are TRBV7-2 and TRBJ2-5; D is perhaps TRBD2 (6 bases). Germline assignment: CDR1 SGHTA and CDR2 FQGNSA. Trimming took 3 bases from V and 0 from J, leaving 11 bases between them. The length of the CDR3 is 15 residues. The CDR3 spells CASSFFGGNQETQYF. CDR3 bases: TGTGCCAGCAGCTTCTTCGGCGGGAACCAAGAGACCCAGTACTTC. The complete variable domain, with remaining parts taken from reference TRBV7-2 and TRBJ2-5, reads GAGVSQSPSNKVTEKGKDVELRCDPISGHTALYWYRQSLGQGLEFLIYFQGNSAPDKSGLPSDRFSAERTGGSVSTLTIQRTQQEDSAVYLCASSFFGGNQETQYFGPGTRLLVL.

The chain links TRBV12-5 to TRBJ1-1, with D unclear. Deletions cut 3 bases from V and 0 bases from J, with 5 bases between. The germline gives CDR1 LGHNT, CDR2 FRNRAP. This CDR3 contains 13 residues. The chain's CDR3 is CASGFSVNTEAFF. The DNA of the CDR3 is TGTGCTAGTGGTTTTTCGGTGAACACTGAAGCTTTCTTT.

The chain uses TRBV13 and TRBJ2-2, with D possibly being TRBD2 (6 bases). Trimming removed 7 bases at V and 1 base at J, with 16 bases between. The CDR3 totals 16 residues. Per germline, CDR1 PRHDT and CDR2 FYEKMQ (reference sequence). The chain's CDR3 is CASTLRVSGNTGELFF. For the CDR3, the DNA is TGTGCCAGCACCCTCCGGGTTAGCGGGAACACCGGGGAGCTGTTTTTT.

This clonotype has more than one count but fewer than ten. J is TRBJ1-5 and V is TRBV6-2 or TRBV6-3; TRBD1 aligns across 8 bases. V dropped 5 bases and J dropped 4; count of bases not matched to a gene: 7. This CDR3 contains 15 residues. CDR1 and CDR2 (germline): MNHEY, SVGEGT. Here the CDR3 DNA reads TGTGCCAGCAGTGCCCCCAGGGGGCGTAATCAGCCCCAGCATTTT. It yields the protein CASSAPRGRNQPQHF.